This T cell receptor (beta chain) was identified during a study of shared clonotypes between healthy human individuals. Method: immunoSEQ multiplex PCR; TCRdb's copy keeps in-frame clones and lacks some. The repertoire includes hundreds of thousands of clones, approximately 95% of them detected once, and approximately 0.11% sits in the top ten. CD45RO-negative CD8 cells positively selected for CCR7 made up the naive population, which excluded terminally differentiated effector memory CD45RA+ cells. This TCR came from a woman in her thirties in good health. The sample taken for sequencing was naive CD8+ T cells sorted from blood.

The CDR3 spells CASSEDPSSGNTIYF. The CDR3 bases are TGTGCCAGCAGTGAAGATCCAAGCTCTGGAAACACCATATATTTT. The chain uses TRBV6-1 and TRBJ1-3; the D is unclear. Germline V gene data show CDR1 as MNHNS and CDR2 as SASEGT. CDR3 length: 15 residues. V shed 1 base and J shed 0 bases, with 7 bases lying between them.